One T cell receptor (beta chain) is described in this entry. There are a few counts of this clone. Its antigen is not yet known. Per-nucleotide qualities are absent, and no much larger clonotype sits a single base away. The sample is drawn from a study of radiotherapy plus CTLA-4 blockade in lung cancer (dated by TCRdb to 2017 to 2018). For the wider study: Among enrolled patients, about 17% had an objective response and about 30% reached disease control.

The investigation overall reported the following: TCR clones derived from tumors expanded in peripheral blood after treatment with radiotherapy and ipilimumab. Early dynamic changes in blood T cell clones, together with increased serum interferon-beta after radiation, were reported as the strongest predictors of response.

The library came from the immunoSEQ multiplex PCR assay. The source is immuneACCESS, and TCRdb retained only in-frame sequences with V and J called. Part of the clones is not carried over; for the studies checked, unresolved V genes explain less than half of this, and the remainder is unexplained. In all, the sample holds 50,000 to 65,000 clones, and approximately 80% of those were seen once. The biggest ten clones account for less than 3% of the sample. Inclusive of the bounding cysteine and phenylalanine, the CDR3 is 15 residues long. The CDR3 DNA has 45 bases and is translated from base 1. The germline V gene (reference sequence) sets CDR1 to SEHNR and CDR2 to FQNEAQ. V is reduced by 4 bases and J by 7 bases, leaving a spacing of 16 bases between them. In this study, focal radiation therapy paired with CTLA-4 blockade (ipilimumab) was tested in patients who had chemo-refractory metastatic non-small-cell lung cancer.

The chain employs TRBV7-9 and TRBJ2-2, and possibly TRBD2, on 5 matching bases. Source: peripheral blood, taken from a patient treated with radiotherapy plus ipilimumab. The receptor comes from a human donor with non-small cell lung cancer whose response to radiotherapy plus ipilimumab could not be evaluated. At the DNA level, the sequence is TGTGCCAGCAGCTCCCTCAGAGGGAGAAGCGGGGAGCTGTTTTTT. It codes for CASSSLRGRSGELFF.